This T cell receptor beta chain was captured in a study of regulatory T cells in long-lasting Graves disease. Study context: For a period under 3 months, newly diagnosed Graves' patients had taken antithyroid drugs. Findings of the study overall: Analysis covered peripheral blood alone, not thyroid tissue. Only a small sample size was used, which may have cut accuracy.

CDR1 and CDR2 from the germline V gene are GTSNPN and SVGIG (reference sequence). J gave up 8 bases and V 5 bases, and 11 bases lay outside the gene matches. The length of the CDR3 is 14 residues. Arm-PCR of CDR3 regions with iRepertoire HTBI primers generated TCR beta libraries. TCRdb used MiXCR to reprocess the multiplex PCR reads, holding one entry per CDR3 protein. The data hold 420,000 or so distinct CDR3 sequences, with about 15% observed a single time. Time point described: newly diagnosed GD, antithyroid drugs for less than 3 months. PBMC-extracted RNA yielded the TCR library. In this cohort, patients came from an endocrinology department located in Xi'an, China. As to this clonotype: Its antigen is as yet unknown.

Separately, the same data were catalogued under a study of T cells in Graves' hyperthyroidism and ophthalmopathy.

V usage is TRBV30 and J usage is TRBJ1-5; TRBD1 agrees at 8 bases. The sample consisted of peripheral blood mononuclear cells (PBMCs), taken at new diagnosis, from a patient treated with antithyroid drugs. The TCR comes from a woman younger than 30 with Graves disease. CDR3 loop: CAWGPGTGVKPQHF. The CDR3 DNA is TGTGCCTGGGGCCCCGGGACAGGAGTAAAGCCCCAGCATTTT.